This TCR beta chain was retrieved from a study of blood T cell repertoires in COVID-19. In the authors' methods: Using reference gene primer amplification, nucleated cell counts were estimated. Libraries were prepared by immunoSEQ multiplex PCR; TCRdb keeps only in-frame clonotypes and omits some of them. V and J calls and clone size are as listed in that table; D and trimming were resolved from the DNA. The repertoire includes around 70,000 clones, roughly 80% of them detected once, and 15% to 20% sits in the top ten. V was cut by 1 base and J by 1 base, with 11 bases left in between. Germline assignment: CDR1 SGDLS and CDR2 YYNGEE. There are 15 residues in the CDR3.

The rearrangement uses TRBV9 and TRBJ2-5; D uncertain. The sequence was collected from an older woman with acute or convalescent COVID-19. The sample taken for sequencing was peripheral blood. The CDR3: CASSVRPTGQETQYF. CDR3 sequence (DNA): TGTGCCAGCAGCGTACGTCCTACGGGCCAAGAGACCCAGTACTTC.